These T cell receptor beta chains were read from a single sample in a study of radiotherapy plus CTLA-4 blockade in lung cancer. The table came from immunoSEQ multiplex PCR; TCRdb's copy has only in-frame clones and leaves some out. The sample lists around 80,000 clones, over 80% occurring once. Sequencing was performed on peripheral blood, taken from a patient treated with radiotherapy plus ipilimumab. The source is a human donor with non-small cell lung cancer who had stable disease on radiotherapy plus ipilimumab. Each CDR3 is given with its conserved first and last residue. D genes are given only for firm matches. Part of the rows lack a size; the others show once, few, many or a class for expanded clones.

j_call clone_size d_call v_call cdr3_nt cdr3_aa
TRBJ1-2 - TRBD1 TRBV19 TGTGCCAGTAGTTCTAAATTCCGGGACAGGGACGATGGCTACACCTTC CASSSKFRDRDDGYTF
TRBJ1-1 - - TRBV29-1 TGCAGCGGGGCGTTTAGGAGGGCTGGAGCTTTCTTT CSGAFRRAGAFF
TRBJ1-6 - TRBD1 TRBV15 TGTGCCACCAGCAGGACCGGGACAGGGGCCTCACCCCTCCACTTT CATSRTGTGASPLHF
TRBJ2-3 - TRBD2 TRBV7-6 TGTGCCAGCAGCTTAGGCCCGGGACTAGCGGGAGTTAGCACAGATACGCAGTATTTT CASSLGPGLAGVSTDTQYF
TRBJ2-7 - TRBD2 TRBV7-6 TGTGCCAGCAGCCAAGATAGCGGGGGGGCTTTTGACGAGCAGTACTTC CASSQDSGGAFDEQYF
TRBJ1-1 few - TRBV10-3 TGTGCCATCAGACAGGAGGTGGCCTTGAACACTGAAGCTTTCTTT CAIRQEVALNTEAFF
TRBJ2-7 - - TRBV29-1 TGCAGCGTTGCCCCCGCCGGGGGAGAGCAGTACTTC CSVAPAGGEQYF
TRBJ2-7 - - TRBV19 TGTGCCAGTAGTTCGGCCGCAGGTTTTCCCTCCTACGAGCAGTACTTC CASSSAAGFPSYEQYF
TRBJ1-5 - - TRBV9 TGTGCCAGCAGCGTAGGGGGGCAGGGGTGGCAGCCCCAGCATTTT CASSVGGQGWQPQHF
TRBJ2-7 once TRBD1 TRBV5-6 TGTGCCAGCAGCTACGGACAGGGGATGGTATACGAGCAGTACTTC CASSYGQGMVYEQYF
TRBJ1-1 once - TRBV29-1 TGCAGCGTTGAAGAGAGGGGCAAGGGGCCGAACACTGAAGCTTTCTTT CSVEERGKGPNTEAFF
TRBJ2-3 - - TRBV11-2 TGTGCCAGCAGCTCAATTTCACCGAGCACAGATACGCAGTATTTT CASSSISPSTDTQYF
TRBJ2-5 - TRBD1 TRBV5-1 TGCGCCAGCAGGGGGACAGGGGGGCAAGAGACCCAGTACTTC CASRGTGGQETQYF
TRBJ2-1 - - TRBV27 TGTGCCAGCAGTTACAGGAGGCGGGCAGAGCAGTTCTTC CASSYRRRAEQFF
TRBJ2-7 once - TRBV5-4 TGTGCCAGCAGCTATGGGTCGACCTACGAGCAGTACTTC CASSYGSTYEQYF
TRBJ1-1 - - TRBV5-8 TGTGCCAGCAGCTTTTCCAGGGTACACACTGAAGCTTTCTTT CASSFSRVHTEAFF
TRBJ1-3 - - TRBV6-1 TGTGCCAGCAGTGAAGAGCGTCCGGGGGCGAGTTCTGGAAACACCATATATTTT CASSEERPGASSGNTIYF
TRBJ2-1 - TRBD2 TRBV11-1 TGTGCCAGCAGTCCGAGCGGGGGGGCCTTAAATGAGCAGTTCTTC CASSPSGGALNEQFF
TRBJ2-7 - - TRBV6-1 TGTGCCAGCAGACGCGGGACAGCTATCTACGAGCAGTACTTC CASRRGTAIYEQYF
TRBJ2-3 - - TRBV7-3 TGTGCCAGCAGCTTAAACCAAGGGGCTACGCAGTATTTT CASSLNQGATQYF
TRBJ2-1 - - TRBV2 TGTGCCAGCAGCAACACAAGGGGAACATACAATGAGCAGTTCTTC CASSNTRGTYNEQFF
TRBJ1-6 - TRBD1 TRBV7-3 TGTGCCAGCTCCCTCGCAGGGGGCGAATCACCCCTCCACTTT CASSLAGGESPLHF
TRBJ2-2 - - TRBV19 TGTGCCAGTAGGGGCAGGGGAAACACCGGGGAGCTGTTTTTT CASRGRGNTGELFF
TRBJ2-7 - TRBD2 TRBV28 TGTGCCAGCGGGGGAGGGAACGCGAATTCCTACGAGCAGTACTTC CASGGGNANSYEQYF
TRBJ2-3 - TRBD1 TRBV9 TGTGCCAGCAGCGGGGGGACAGATTACTTCGGGACGCAGTATTTT CASSGGTDYFGTQYF
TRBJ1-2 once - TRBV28 TGTGCCAGCAGTTTACCCTATGGCTACACCTTC CASSLPYGYTF
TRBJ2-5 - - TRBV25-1 TGTGTCGACCGCGGGTGCCAAGAGACCCAGTACTTC CVDRGCQETQYF
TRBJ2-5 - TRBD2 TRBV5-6 TGTGCCAGCAGCTCTCCGGGACTAACACTCGCAGAGACCCAGTACTTC CASSSPGLTLAETQYF
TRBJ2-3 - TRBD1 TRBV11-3 TGTGCCAGCAGCTTGGGACAGGGAGATACGCAGTATTTT CASSLGQGDTQYF
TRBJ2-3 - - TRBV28 TGTGCCAGCAGGTACCCGAGCACAGATACGCAGTATTTT CASRYPSTDTQYF
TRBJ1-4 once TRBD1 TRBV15 TGTGCCACCAGCAAACAGGGGTTAGGGGAAAAACTGTTTTTT CATSKQGLGEKLFF
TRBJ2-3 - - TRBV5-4 TGTGCCAGCAGCTTGGATGGGGGCAGGGGCACAGATACGCAGTATTTT CASSLDGGRGTDTQYF
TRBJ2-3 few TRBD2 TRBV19 TGTGCCAGTACCACCGGGACTAGCGATACGCAGTATTTT CASTTGTSDTQYF
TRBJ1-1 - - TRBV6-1 TGTGCCAGCAGTGAAGATGCACAGGGAGGCACTGAAGCTTTCTTT CASSEDAQGGTEAFF
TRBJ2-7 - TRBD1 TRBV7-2 TGTGCCAGCAGCTCAGACAGGGGAGGATCCTACGAGCAGTACTTC CASSSDRGGSYEQYF
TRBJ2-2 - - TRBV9 TGTGCCAGCAGCCTAATGGACAGTTCGAACACCGGGGAGCTGTTTTTT CASSLMDSSNTGELFF